This T cell receptor beta chain was profiled in a study of OX40 agonist ivuxolimab in advanced cancers. Only in-frame clones appear in the TCRdb table, and some are missing; sequencing was by immunoSEQ multiplex PCR. In the table there are about 70,000 clones, more than 85% of which are singletons. Germline CDR1 SQVTM, CDR2 ANQGSEA. This CDR3 has 14 amino acids. V trimming: 1 base; J trimming: 6 bases; junction bases outside the gene matches: 5. The chain carries TRBV29-1 and TRBJ1-5, with 8 bases fitting TRBD1. The TCR was taken from an adult with an advanced solid tumor such as melanoma, head and neck, liver or kidney cancer. Here the sequenced sample was CD4+ or CD8+ T cells sorted from blood, taken in a trial of the OX40 agonist ivuxolimab. CDR3 residues: CSVEGQGAGQPQHF. In nucleotides, the CDR3 is TGCAGCGTTGAAGGGCAGGGGGCTGGTCAGCCCCAGCATTTT.